The T cell receptor (beta chain) described here comes from a study of T cells in Graves' hyperthyroidism and ophthalmopathy. Study-level findings and limits: Blood samples included most of the expanded thyroid clonotypes exceeding 0.001.

Patients were excluded because of uncontrolled infection, other autoimmune disease, pregnancy or lactation. The diagnostic basis comprised clinical symptoms, serum thyroxine and TRAb, thyroid ultrasound and orbital computed tomography. V was shortened by 0 bases and J by 7 bases, with 12 bases between the two germline ends. CDR1 and CDR2 (germline): SEHNR, FQNEAQ (reference sequence). This CDR3 contains 14 residues. Of note for this clonotype: Its antigen is not known.

Amplified TCR beta CDR3 regions came from RNA transcripts. The HTBI primer set served for first-round RT-PCR of the TCR CDR3. TCRdb called the multiplex PCR reads again in MiXCR, with one record for every CDR3 protein. The profile shows a few hundred thousand distinct CDR3 sequences, around 46% of them singletons. The rearrangement links TRBV7-9 to TRBJ1-2; possible D gene TRBD1, 6 bases. Sequences were obtained from peripheral blood or thyroid tissue (not recorded which). The receptor's source is an adult woman with Graves' disease, either hyperthyroidism or ophthalmopathy (not recorded which). CDR3 in amino acids: CASSLAHRAAGYTF. CDR3 nucleotide sequence: TGTGCCAGCAGCTTAGCCCACAGGGCGGCTGGCTACACCTTC.